The 22 T cell receptor beta chains listed next were all sequenced from one sample in a study of T-cell reconstitution after alpha-beta-depleted transplantation in children. Unique molecular identifiers were incorporated during preparation of the TCRbeta library. TCRdb re-analysed the PCR reads in MiXCR, keeping a single row per CDR3 protein. The sample yields about 400,000 distinct CDR3 sequences, 16% seen once. This specimen consisted of PBMCs, mostly from graft donor cells, obtained 360 days after TCRalphabeta/CD19-depleted stem cell transplant. The receptors derive from a boy younger than two who had a stem cell transplant for Wiskott-Aldrich syndrome, so the T cells may come from the graft donor.

The V and J genes are TRBV29-1 and TRBJ1-2, with a tentative D call TRBD1 (5 bases). The CDR3 covers 11 residues. Germline V gene sequence: CDR1 SQVTM, CDR2 ANQGSEA. V lost 2 bases and J lost 5, with 6 bases in between. The CDR3 is CSVEQGYGYTF. CDR3 bases: TGCAGCGTTGAACAGGGATATGGCTACACCTTC.

The CDR3 spells CASSLAQAGEQFF. Here the CDR3 DNA reads TGTGCCAGCAGCTTAGCTCAGGCCGGGGAGCAGTTCTTC. V gene TRBV7-7 combines with J gene TRBJ2-1, with no clear D. The CDR3 contains 13 residues. The V end lost 0 bases, the J end lost 10 bases, and 10 bases lay between the germline ends. Germline CDR1 SSHAT, CDR2 FNYEAQ (reference sequence).

Concerning this clonotype: This may come from a read error, since a much larger clone is one base off. The J gene is TRBJ2-1, the V gene TRBV29-1; D might be TRBD1 or TRBD2, each matching 5 bases. The germline V gene encodes CDR1 SQVTM and CDR2 ANQGSEA. CDR3 length: 14 amino acids. CDR3 amino acids: CSVDSGLGYNVQFF. The CDR3 bases are TGCAGCGTCGACTCGGGGCTGGGGTACAATGTGCAGTTCTTC.

The table lists this clonotype with many counts. The chain combines TRBV20-1 with TRBJ2-4; 15 bases line up with TRBD2. The V gene's germline CDR1 is DFQATT and CDR2 SNEGSKA (reference sequence). The CDR3 has 15 residues. Trimming cost V 3 bases and J 6 bases; bases outside gene matches: 3. The CDR3 DNA sequence: TGCAGTGCTAGTGGGACTAGCGGGAGGATAAACATTCAGTACTTC. It is translated as CSASGTSGRINIQYF.

This clonotype was counted a few times. Written as DNA, the CDR3 is TGTGCCAGCAGTAGCCGACAGGGCAAGTACACCGGGGAGCTGTTTTTT. Translation: CASSSRQGKYTGELFF. The gene calls are TRBV12-3 or TRBV12-4 and TRBJ2-2; 7 nucleotides line up with TRBD1. Trimming took 5 bases from V and 3 from J; bases not matched to a gene: 9. CDR3 length: 16 amino acids.

This clonotype has a handful of counts. This sequence joins TRBV2 and TRBJ2-5, with a possible D match to TRBD1 (5 bases). CDR1 and CDR2 from the germline V gene are SNHLY and FYNNEI. V was cut by 3 bases and J by 2 bases, with 10 bases left in between. CDR3 size: 14 residues. Here the CDR3 DNA reads TGTGCCAGCAGTGACAGGGTTGCGCAAGAGACCCAGTACTTC. As protein: CASSDRVAQETQYF.

This clonotype was seen more than once but under ten times. The rearrangement uses TRBV5-1 and TRBJ2-3; 9 positions agree with TRBD2. This CDR3 comprises 14 residues. Germline trimming cut 9 bases from V and 8 bases from J; bases unmatched to any gene: 13. Germline V gene sequence: CDR1 SGHRS, CDR2 YFSETQ. The CDR3 region has the DNA TGCGCCACCAGATTAGCGGGAGAAGGGCGTACGCAGTATTTT. It translates to CATRLAGEGRTQYF.

The CDR3 spells CASSKGLTDTQYF. DNA of the CDR3: TGCGCCAGCAGCAAGGGACTCACAGATACGCAGTATTTT. This chain uses TRBV5-1 with TRBJ2-3; maybe TRBD2 (6 bases). Per germline, CDR1 SGHRS and CDR2 YFSETQ. Trimming cost V 4 bases and J 2 bases, with 8 bases left between them. The CDR3 totals 13 residues.

The chain uses TRBV6-4 and TRBJ2-1; D possibly matches TRBD1 or TRBD2 (5 bases each). There are 16 residues in the CDR3. The V gene's germline CDR1 is MRHNA and CDR2 SNTAGT. V lost 2 bases and J 0 bases, leaving 11 bases between the germline ends. The CDR3 sequence: CASSDRWGSSYNEQFF. CDR3 sequence (DNA): TGTGCCAGCAGTGACAGGTGGGGGAGCTCCTACAATGAGCAGTTCTTC.

V is TRBV29-1 and J is TRBJ2-5; D perhaps matches TRBD1 (6 bases). V dropped 5 bases and J dropped 4 bases, with 20 bases sitting between them. Germline lookup yields CDR1 SQVTM and CDR2 ANQGSEA. The CDR3 loop spans 15 amino acids. The CDR3 DNA follows: TGCAGCGTTAAATTCCGACAGGCCACCGGAGAGACCCAGTACTTC. It yields the protein CSVKFRQATGETQYF.

This clonotype was detected ten times or more. The genes are TRBV18 and TRBJ2-6; D not certain. The V gene lost 4 bases and the J gene lost 2 bases, with 9 bases spanning the gap. The CDR3 runs to 15 residues. Germline V CDR1 and CDR2: KGHSH, LQKENI. The CDR3 sequence: CASSLLKTGANVLTF. CDR3 bases: TGTGCCAGCTCACTCCTGAAGACTGGGGCCAACGTCCTGACTTTC.

The chain employs TRBV10-3 and TRBJ2-2; TRBD1 might be the D (5 bases). The CDR3 has 14 residues. The V end was cut by 7 bases, the J end by 4 bases, with 13 bases between. Germline CDR1 and CDR2: ENHRY and SYGVKD. CDR3 amino acids: CAIMINGATGELFF. As DNA, the CDR3 is TGTGCCATCATGATCAATGGGGCCACCGGGGAGCTGTTTTTT.

Many counts were recorded for this clonotype. J is TRBJ2-2 and V is TRBV6-1; D is perhaps TRBD1 or TRBD2 (5 bases each). V was pared by 5 bases and J by 5 bases, with 12 bases between. The CDR3 length is 14 residues. Germline-derived CDR1 and CDR2 are MNHNS and SASEGT. CDR3 region: CASSPRDLTGELFF. CDR3 in DNA: TGTGCCAGCAGTCCCCGGGACCTTACCGGGGAGCTGTTTTTT.

This clonotype occurred a few times. This chain links TRBV12-3 or TRBV12-4 with TRBJ2-3, with 7 bases identical to TRBD2. Trimming at V came to 3 bases and at J to 2 bases, leaving 8 bases not matched to a gene. This CDR3 contains 16 residues. DNA for the CDR3: TGTGCCAGCAGTTTGTGGGGTCTAGCGGCCACAGATACGCAGTATTTT. Translated: CASSLWGLAATDTQYF.

This clonotype was counted many times. This rearrangement joins TRBV7-2 to TRBJ2-5; D unresolved. The CDR3 is 13 residues long. The V gene's germline CDR1 is SGHTA and CDR2 FQGNSA. Trimming cost V 2 bases and J 5 bases, with 9 bases left between them. DNA of the CDR3: TGTGCCAGCAGCTTAATGGCTGGGGAGACCCAGTACTTC. Encoded protein: CASSLMAGETQYF.

Only a few counts were recorded for this clonotype. This chain connects TRBV25-1 to TRBJ2-5; 8 bases align to TRBD2. Germline loops: CDR1 MGHDK, CDR2 SYGVNS. V trimming: 7 bases; J trimming: 4 bases; junction bases outside the gene matches: 5. The CDR3 has 13 amino acids. CDR3 nucleotide sequence: TGTGCCAGCACGGCGGGGGGAAGAGAGACCCAGTACTTC. Translating it yields CASTAGGRETQYF.

This clonotype was found a few times. This chain uses TRBV20-1 with TRBJ2-3; 8 bases match TRBD2. The CDR3 consists of 13 residues. Germline V gene sequence: CDR1 DFQATT, CDR2 SNEGSKA (reference sequence). The junction had 7 bases not matched to a gene; V was cut back by 5 bases and J by 6 bases. In DNA, the CDR3 is TGCAGTGCTGCCCCAGCGGGAGCGGATACGCAGTATTTT. The encoded protein is CSAAPAGADTQYF.

CDR3 residues: CASSQDRGVIYEQYF. DNA of the CDR3: TGCGCCAGCAGCCAAGATCGGGGGGTAATCTACGAGCAGTACTTC. V and J are TRBV4-1 and TRBJ2-7; 7 nucleotides agree with TRBD2. V lost 0 bases, J lost 3 bases, and 5 bases stayed unmatched. The germline V gene encodes CDR1 MGHRA and CDR2 YSYEKL. The CDR3 runs to 15 residues.

This clonotype was seen a handful of times. The chain uses TRBV2 and TRBJ2-2, with TRBD2 matching over 8 bases. V lost 9 bases and J lost 6; bases outside the gene matches: 9. Germline V gene data show CDR1 as SNHLY and CDR2 as FYNNEI. CDR3 size: 14 residues. CDR3 in amino acids: CASLPGLVAGELFF. The CDR3 nucleotides are TGTGCCAGTTTACCGGGACTAGTGGCCGGGGAGCTGTTTTTT. Supplemented by reference TRBV2 and TRBJ2-2, the full variable domain reads EPEVTQTPSHQVTQMGQEVILRCVPISNHLYFYWYRQILGQKVEFLVSFYNNEISEKSEIFDDQFSVERPDGSNFTLKIRSTKLEDSAMYFCASLPGLVAGELFFGEGSRLTVL.

This clonotype has a handful of counts. This chain links TRBV12-3 or TRBV12-4 with TRBJ1-2; D ambiguous. This CDR3 region has 13 residues. Trimming took off 7 bases at V and 4 bases at J, with 13 bases between the two ends. DNA of the CDR3: TGTGCCAGCACCCTCTTCGGGCTCTATGGCTACACCTTC. Translating gives CASTLFGLYGYTF.

In regard to this clonotype: At one boundary the junction diverges from the germline segment, which might be a read error. This chain connects TRBV7-2 to TRBJ2-1, with unresolved D. The CDR3 has 15 residues. The germline V gene encodes CDR1 SGHTA and CDR2 FQGNSA. CDR3 DNA: TGTGCCAGTAGCTTAGTTCCTCCCTCCTACAATGAGCAGTTCTTC. It yields the protein CASSLVPPSYNEQFF.

V is TRBV28 and J is TRBJ2-5; the match to TRBD2 covers 9 bases. Germline values: CDR1 MDHEN, CDR2 SYDVKM. The V gene end was trimmed by 8 bases and the J gene end by 4 bases; junction bases not matched to a gene: 14. CDR3 size: 16 residues. The CDR3 is CASVGGRARRRETQYF. The CDR3 nucleotides are TGTGCCAGCGTTGGCGGGAGGGCCAGGAGGAGAGAGACCCAGTACTTC. Complete variable domain (other parts from reference TRBV28 and TRBJ2-5): DVKVTQSSRYLVKRTGEKVFLECVQDMDHENMFWYRQDPGLGLRLIYFSYDVKMKEKGDIPEGYSVSREKKERFSLILESASTNQTSMYLCASVGGRARRRETQYFGPGTRLLVL.